This paragraph reports one T cell receptor beta chain. Its antigen is not known. This sample was taken from a study of cytomegalovirus exposure and HLA in healthy donors. Notes on the study in general: There were a few CMV-associated chains whose specificity for CMV antigens was confirmed in vitro. An analysis done earlier found most TCR beta V segments productive about 90% or about 30% of the time. In a later analysis, V- and J-gene trimming of beta chains associated with a DCLRE1C missense variant, replicated independently. Compared with the roughly 730-donor mean, an Asian-associated ancestry cluster reportedly had fewer N-insertions, according to a later analysis.

Germline V CDR1 and CDR2: SNHLY, FYNNEI. This CDR3 spans 17 amino acids. J lost 5 bases, V lost 8 bases, and 12 bases had no gene match. The PCR used 60 Vbeta and 13 Jbeta primers. Profiling relied on immunoSEQ multiplex PCR, and the TCRdb table lists in-frame clones only, not all of them. The sample has about 140,000 clones, approximately 80% seen once. Sequenced: PBMCs. The chain joins TRBV2 to TRBJ2-3; 14 positions match TRBD2. This TCR was recovered from a man aged 40-55 years in good health and CMV-seronegative. The CDR3 nucleotides are TGTGCCAGCCTTCAGACTCCGGGACTAGCGGGAGTAGATACGCAGTATTTT. It specifies CASLQTPGLAGVDTQYF.